This T cell receptor (beta chain) stems from a study of T cell repertoires in cytomegalovirus infection. This clonotype was detected only a few times. As yet, its antigen is unknown. The CDR3 runs to 14 residues. The trim removed 4 bases at V and 7 bases at J, leaving 3 bases unmatched. Using its own MiXCR run on the reads, TCRdb lists one record per CDR3 protein. The data contain about 890,000 distinct CDR3 sequences, approximately 30% of them singletons. This clonotype originated in a human donor in good health (CMV status not recorded). Some clones in this sample may be carry-over from other donors' samples. The sequencing here drew on cultured CD8+ T cells from PBMCs, taken from culture after CMV antigen stimulation. The V gene is TRBV12-3 or TRBV12-4, the J gene TRBJ1-6; 8 bases agree with TRBD1. CDR3 loop: CASSWTGLNSPLHF. The CDR3 coding sequence is TGTGCCAGCAGTTGGACAGGGCTGAATTCACCCCTCCACTTT.